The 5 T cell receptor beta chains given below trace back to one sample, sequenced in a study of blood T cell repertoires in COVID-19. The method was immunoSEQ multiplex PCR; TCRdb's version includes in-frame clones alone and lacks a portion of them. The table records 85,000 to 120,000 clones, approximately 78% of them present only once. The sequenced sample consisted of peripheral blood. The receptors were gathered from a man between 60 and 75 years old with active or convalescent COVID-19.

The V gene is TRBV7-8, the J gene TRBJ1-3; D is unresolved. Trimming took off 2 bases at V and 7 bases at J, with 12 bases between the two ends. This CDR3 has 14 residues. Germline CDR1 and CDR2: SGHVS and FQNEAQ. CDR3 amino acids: CASSLPGFRNTIYF. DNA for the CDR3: TGTGCCAGCAGCTTACCGGGGTTTAGGAACACCATATATTTT.

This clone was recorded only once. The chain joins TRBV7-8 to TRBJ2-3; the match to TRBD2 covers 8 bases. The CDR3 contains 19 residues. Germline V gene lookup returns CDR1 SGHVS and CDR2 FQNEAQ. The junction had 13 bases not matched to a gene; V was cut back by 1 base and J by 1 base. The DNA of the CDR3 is TGTGCCAGCAGCTTAGTCCCGGTAAATAGCGGGATTCGCACAGATACGCAGTATTTT. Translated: CASSLVPVNSGIRTDTQYF.

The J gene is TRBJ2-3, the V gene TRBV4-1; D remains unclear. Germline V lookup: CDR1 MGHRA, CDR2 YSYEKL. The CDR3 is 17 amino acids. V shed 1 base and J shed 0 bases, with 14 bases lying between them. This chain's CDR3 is CASSQGVGTSSTDTQYF. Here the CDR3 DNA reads TGCGCCAGCAGCCAAGGAGTGGGCACCAGCAGCACAGATACGCAGTATTTT.

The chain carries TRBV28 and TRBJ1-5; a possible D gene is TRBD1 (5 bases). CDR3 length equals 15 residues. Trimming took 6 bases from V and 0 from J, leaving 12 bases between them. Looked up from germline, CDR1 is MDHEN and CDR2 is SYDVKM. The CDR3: CASSLGGYSNQPQHF. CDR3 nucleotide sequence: TGTGCCAGCAGCCTGGGGGGTTATAGCAATCAGCCCCAGCATTTT.

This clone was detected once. As DNA, the CDR3 is TGTGCCTGGGACAGGTCCCTTAACACTGAAGCTTTCTTT. It encodes CAWDRSLNTEAFF. The rearrangement joins TRBV30 to TRBJ1-1, with a tentative D call TRBD1 (6 bases). The CDR3 extends over 13 amino acids. CDR1 is GTSNPN and CDR2 is SVGIG in the germline V gene (reference sequence). V lost 5 bases, J lost 2 bases, and 12 bases lay in between.